A selection of T cell receptor beta chains follows, all from one sample in a study of T cells in Graves' hyperthyroidism and ophthalmopathy. MiXCR, applied by TCRdb to the multiplex PCR reads, yields one record per CDR3 protein. This table has about 300,000 distinct CDR3 sequences, about 19% appearing once. The specimen sequenced was blood. These receptors were taken from a man in his forties or fifties with Graves' ophthalmopathy. CDR3s include the opening cysteine and the closing phenylalanine or tryptophan. The order of the fields is V gene, clone size, J gene, D gene, CDR3 protein, CDR3 DNA. D genes are given only for firm matches. Rows may omit the clone size; those that give it use once, few, many or a size class.

TRBV2	few	TRBJ2-1	TRBD2	CANSENSGLAKGEQFF	TGTGCCAACAGTGAAAATTCGGGACTAGCGAAGGGTGAGCAGTTCTTC
TRBV11-2	many	TRBJ1-4	-	CASSLVFRIENEKLFF	TGTGCCAGCAGCTTAGTGTTCCGGATAGAGAATGAAAAACTGTTTTTT
TRBV7-3	-	TRBJ1-6	-	CASAGTVGSPLHF	TGTGCCAGCGCCGGGACCGTAGGTTCACCCCTCCACTTT
TRBV27	-	TRBJ2-5	TRBD2	CASSTLLAGGGETQYF	TGTGCCAGCAGTACTCTTCTAGCGGGAGGTGGGGAGACCCAGTACTTC
TRBV30	-	TRBJ2-4	TRBD1	CAWSWGQGLVAKNIQYF	TGTGCCTGGAGTTGGGGACAGGGGCTGGTGGCCAAAAACATTCAGTACTTC
TRBV30	-	TRBJ2-2	-	CAWSSSGLNTGELFF	TGTGCCTGGAGTTCATCGGGACTCAACACCGGGGAGCTGTTTTTT
TRBV11-2	many	TRBJ1-2	-	CASSLEQGPNYGYTF	TGTGCCAGCAGCTTAGAGCAGGGACCTAACTATGGCTACACCTTC
TRBV5-1	many	TRBJ1-5	-	CASSVGTNRNQPQHF	TGCGCCAGCAGCGTCGGGACGAATCGCAATCAGCCCCAGCATTTT
TRBV12-3/TRBV12-4	many	TRBJ2-7	-	CASKRGANEQYF	TGTGCCAGCAAACGGGGGGCCAACGAGCAGTACTTC
TRBV10-3	-	TRBJ2-7	TRBD1	CAIRTGDSYEQYF	TGTGCCATAAGGACAGGGGACTCCTACGAGCAGTACTTC
TRBV2	many	TRBJ2-1	-	CASRSSGGAYNEQFF	TGTGCCAGCAGGTCCTCCGGGGGCGCCTACAATGAGCAGTTCTTC
TRBV19	few	TRBJ2-7	-	CASSIGGGTEQYF	TGTGCCAGTAGTATAGGAGGAGGTACCGAGCAGTACTTC
TRBV2	-	TRBJ2-2	-	CASSLQRVTTGELFF	TGTGCCAGCAGTCTCCAGCGGGTGACCACCGGGGAGCTGTTTTTT
TRBV5-6	many	TRBJ2-1	-	CASSPRTLRTNEQFF	TGTGCCAGCAGCCCGCGGACTTTACGGACCAATGAGCAGTTCTTC
TRBV2	many	TRBJ2-1	TRBD1	CASDWTGYNEQFF	TGTGCCAGCGACTGGACAGGGTACAATGAGCAGTTCTTC
TRBV5-1	-	TRBJ1-1	-	CASRKEAAAIEAFF	TGCGCCAGCAGAAAGGAGGCTGCCGCCATTGAAGCTTTCTTT
TRBV5-6	-	TRBJ2-3	-	CASRSLNTDTQYF	TGTGCCAGCAGAAGCTTAAATACAGATACGCAGTATTTT
TRBV28	once	TRBJ2-5	TRBD1	CASSSTTTTGFETQYF	TGTGCCAGCAGTTCAACAACGACGACAGGGTTCGAGACCCAGTACTTC
TRBV12-3/TRBV12-4	many	TRBJ2-7	TRBD1	CASSLAGGQGPNEQYF	TGTGCCAGCAGTTTAGCGGGGGGACAGGGTCCCAACGAGCAGTACTTC
TRBV9	-	TRBJ1-1	-	CASSRAPDTKAFF	TGTGCCAGCAGTAGGGCCCCGGACACTAAAGCTTTCTTT